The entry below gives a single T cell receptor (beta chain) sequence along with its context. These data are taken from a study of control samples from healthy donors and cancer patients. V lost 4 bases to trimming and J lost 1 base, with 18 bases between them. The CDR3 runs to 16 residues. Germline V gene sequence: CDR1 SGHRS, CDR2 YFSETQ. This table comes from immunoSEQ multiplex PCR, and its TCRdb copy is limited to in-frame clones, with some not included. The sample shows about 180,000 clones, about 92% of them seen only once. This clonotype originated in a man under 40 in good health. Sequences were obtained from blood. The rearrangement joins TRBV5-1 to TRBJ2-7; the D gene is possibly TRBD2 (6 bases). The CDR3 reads CASSPDPGLQSYEQYF. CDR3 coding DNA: TGCGCCAGCAGCCCAGATCCGGGACTCCAGTCCTACGAGCAGTACTTC.